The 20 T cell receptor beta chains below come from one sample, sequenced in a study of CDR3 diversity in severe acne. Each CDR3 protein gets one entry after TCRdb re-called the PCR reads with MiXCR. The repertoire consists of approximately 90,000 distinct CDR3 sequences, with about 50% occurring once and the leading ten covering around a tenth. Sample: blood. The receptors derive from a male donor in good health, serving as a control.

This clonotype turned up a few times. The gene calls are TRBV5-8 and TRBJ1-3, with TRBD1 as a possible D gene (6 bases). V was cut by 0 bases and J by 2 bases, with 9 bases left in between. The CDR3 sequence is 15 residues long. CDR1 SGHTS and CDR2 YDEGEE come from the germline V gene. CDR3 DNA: TGTGCCAGCAGCTTGGCCGCAGGGGCTGGAAACACCATATATTTT. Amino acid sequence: CASSLAAGAGNTIYF.

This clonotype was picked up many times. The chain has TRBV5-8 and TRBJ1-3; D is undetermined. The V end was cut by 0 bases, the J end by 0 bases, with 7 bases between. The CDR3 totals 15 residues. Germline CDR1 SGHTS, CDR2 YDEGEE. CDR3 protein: CASSLDYASGNTIYF. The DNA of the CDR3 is TGTGCCAGCAGCTTGGACTACGCCTCTGGAAACACCATATATTTT.

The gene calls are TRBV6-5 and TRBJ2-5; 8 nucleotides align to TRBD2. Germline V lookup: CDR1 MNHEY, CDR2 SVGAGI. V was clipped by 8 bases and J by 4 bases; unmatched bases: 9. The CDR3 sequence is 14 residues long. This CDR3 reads CASGQSGSLETQYF. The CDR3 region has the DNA TGTGCCAGCGGCCAAAGCGGGAGCTTAGAGACCCAGTACTTC.

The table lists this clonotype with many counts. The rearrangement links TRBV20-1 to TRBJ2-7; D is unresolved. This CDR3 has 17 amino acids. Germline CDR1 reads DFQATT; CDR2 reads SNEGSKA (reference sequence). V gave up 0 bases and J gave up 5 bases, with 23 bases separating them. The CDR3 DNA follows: TGCAGTGCTAGAGATGATCGGGCGGCTACGGGCTTGGACGAGCAGTACTTC. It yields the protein CSARDDRAATGLDEQYF.

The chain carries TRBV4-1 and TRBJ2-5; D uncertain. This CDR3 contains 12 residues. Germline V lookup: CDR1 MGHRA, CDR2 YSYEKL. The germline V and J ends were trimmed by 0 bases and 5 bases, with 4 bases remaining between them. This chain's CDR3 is CASSQDWETQYF. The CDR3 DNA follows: TGCGCCAGCAGCCAAGATTGGGAGACCCAGTACTTC.

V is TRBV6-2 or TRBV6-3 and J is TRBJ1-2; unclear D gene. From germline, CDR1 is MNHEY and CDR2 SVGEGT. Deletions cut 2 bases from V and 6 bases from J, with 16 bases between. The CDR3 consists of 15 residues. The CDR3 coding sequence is TGTGCCAGCAGTTACGGGAACACCGGGGAGCATGGCTACACCTTC. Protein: CASSYGNTGEHGYTF.

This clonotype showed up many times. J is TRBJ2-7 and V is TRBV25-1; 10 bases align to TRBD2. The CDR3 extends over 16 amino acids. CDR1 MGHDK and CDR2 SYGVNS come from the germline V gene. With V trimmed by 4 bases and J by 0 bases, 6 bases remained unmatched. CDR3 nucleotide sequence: TGTGCCAGCAGTGGTAAAGCGGGAGGGAGCTCCTACGAGCAGTACTTC. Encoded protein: CASSGKAGGSSYEQYF.

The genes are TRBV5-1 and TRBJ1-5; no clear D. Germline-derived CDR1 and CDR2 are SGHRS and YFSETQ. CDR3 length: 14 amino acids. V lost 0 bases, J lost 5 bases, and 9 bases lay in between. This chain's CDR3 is CASSLASRDQPQHF. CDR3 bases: TGCGCCAGCAGCTTGGCCTCGAGGGATCAGCCCCAGCATTTT.

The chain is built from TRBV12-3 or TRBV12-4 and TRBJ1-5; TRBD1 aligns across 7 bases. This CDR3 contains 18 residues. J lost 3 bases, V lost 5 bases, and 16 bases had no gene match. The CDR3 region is CASSPGRQGLRPNQPQHF. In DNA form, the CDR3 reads TGTGCCAGCAGTCCCGGAAGACAGGGTCTTAGACCCAATCAGCCCCAGCATTTT.

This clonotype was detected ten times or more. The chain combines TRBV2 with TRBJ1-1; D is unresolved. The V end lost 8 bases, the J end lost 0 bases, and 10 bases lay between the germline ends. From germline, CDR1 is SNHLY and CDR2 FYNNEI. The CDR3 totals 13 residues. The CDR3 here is CASGRFMNTEAFF. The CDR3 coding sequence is TGTGCCAGCGGACGGTTTATGAACACTGAAGCTTTCTTT.

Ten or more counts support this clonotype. CDR3 region: CASSLGDTLSPLHF. The CDR3 DNA follows: TGTGCCAGCAGTTTAGGCGACACCCTTTCACCCCTCCACTTT. The chain carries TRBV28 and TRBJ1-6; no definite D call. The CDR3 runs 14 residues. The germline V gene encodes CDR1 MDHEN and CDR2 SYDVKM. V was cut by 2 bases and J by 9 bases, with 11 bases left in between.

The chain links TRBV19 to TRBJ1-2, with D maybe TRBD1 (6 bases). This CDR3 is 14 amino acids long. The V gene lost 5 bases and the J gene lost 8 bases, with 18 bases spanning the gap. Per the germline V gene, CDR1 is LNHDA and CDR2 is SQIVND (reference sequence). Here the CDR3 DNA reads TGTGCCAGTAGTGTCCGGAGGACAGAGAGCGGCTACACCTTC. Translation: CASSVRRTESGYTF.

CDR3 region: CASSLGPANEKLFF. CDR3 sequence (DNA): TGTGCCAGCAGCTTGGGGCCTGCTAATGAAAAACTGTTTTTT. The J gene is TRBJ1-4, the V gene TRBV7-9; D may be TRBD1 (5 bases). With 3 bases removed from V and 3 bases from J, the gap between germline ends came to 8 bases. The CDR3 has 14 amino acids. Germline V gene data show CDR1 as SEHNR and CDR2 as FQNEAQ (reference sequence).

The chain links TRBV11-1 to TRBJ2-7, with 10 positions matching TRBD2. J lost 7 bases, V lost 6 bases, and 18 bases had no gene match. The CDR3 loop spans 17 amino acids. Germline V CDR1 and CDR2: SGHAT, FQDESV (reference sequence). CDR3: CASSQGLAVPPPREQYF. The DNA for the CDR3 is TGTGCCAGCAGTCAAGGACTAGCGGTTCCTCCCCCTCGGGAGCAGTACTTC.

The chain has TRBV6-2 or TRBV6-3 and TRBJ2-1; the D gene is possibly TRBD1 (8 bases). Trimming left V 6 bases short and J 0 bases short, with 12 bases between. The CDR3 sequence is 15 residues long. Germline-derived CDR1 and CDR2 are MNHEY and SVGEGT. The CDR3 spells CASRQGGSSYNEQFF. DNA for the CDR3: TGTGCCAGCAGACAGGGGGGGTCCTCCTACAATGAGCAGTTCTTC.

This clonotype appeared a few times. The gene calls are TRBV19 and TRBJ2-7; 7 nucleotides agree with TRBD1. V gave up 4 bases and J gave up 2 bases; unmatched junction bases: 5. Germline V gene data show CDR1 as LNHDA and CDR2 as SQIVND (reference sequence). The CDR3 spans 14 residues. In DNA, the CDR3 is TGTGCCAGTAGTACGGGGACAGTAACCTACGAGCAGTACTTC. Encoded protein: CASSTGTVTYEQYF. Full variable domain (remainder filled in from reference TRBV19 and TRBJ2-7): DGGITQSPKYLFRKEGQNVTLSCEQNLNHDAMYWYRQDPGQGLRLIYYSQIVNDFQKGDIAEGYSVSREKKESFPLTVTSAQKNPTAFYLCASSTGTVTYEQYFGPGTRLTVT.

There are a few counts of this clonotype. CDR3 sequence: CASSIRGQDEQYF. In DNA, the CDR3 is TGTGCCAGTAGTATCCGGGGGCAGGACGAGCAGTACTTC. The chain uses TRBV19 and TRBJ2-7; the D gene could be TRBD1 or TRBD2 (6 bases each). Germline CDR1 LNHDA, CDR2 SQIVND (reference sequence). This CDR3 spans 13 amino acids. Trimming removed 3 bases at V and 5 bases at J, with 11 bases between.

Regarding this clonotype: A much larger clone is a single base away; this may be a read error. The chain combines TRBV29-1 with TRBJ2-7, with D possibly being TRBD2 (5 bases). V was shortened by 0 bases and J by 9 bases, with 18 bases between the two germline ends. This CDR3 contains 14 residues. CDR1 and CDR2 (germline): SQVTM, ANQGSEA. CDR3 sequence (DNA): TGCAGCGTTGAAGAATCACGGGGATCGGACGGGCAGTACTTC. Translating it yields CSVEESRGSDGQYF.

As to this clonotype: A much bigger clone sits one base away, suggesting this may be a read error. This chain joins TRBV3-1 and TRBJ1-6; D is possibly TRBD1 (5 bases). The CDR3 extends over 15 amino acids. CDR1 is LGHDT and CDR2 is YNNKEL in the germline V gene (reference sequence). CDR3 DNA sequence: TGTGTCAGCAGCCAAGTACAGGATTATAATTCACCCCTCCACTTT. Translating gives CVSSQVQDYNSPLHF.

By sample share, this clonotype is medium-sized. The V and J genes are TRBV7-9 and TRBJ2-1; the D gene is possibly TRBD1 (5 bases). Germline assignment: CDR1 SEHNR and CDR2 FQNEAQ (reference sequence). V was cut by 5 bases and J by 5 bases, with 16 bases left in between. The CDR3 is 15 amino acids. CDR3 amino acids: CASSAYQGSDNEQFF. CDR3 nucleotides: TGTGCCAGCAGCGCATATCAGGGATCTGACAATGAGCAGTTCTTC.